This TCR beta chain appears in the sequencing data of a study of post-analysis software for immune sequencing data. The study's findings and limits: Significantly decreased normalized Chao1 diversity was recorded for multiple sclerosis patients relative to controls. F measure grouped same-batch samples tightly together. When patients were compared with controls, 4 or 5 TRBV segments were more frequent, TRBV5-6, TRBV5-1 and TRBV20-1 among them.

In regard to this clonotype: The target antigen is unknown. A much larger clone differs by one base, so this may be a read error.

Incorporated into the TCR beta cDNA libraries were unique molecular identifiers, which served to reduce PCR and sequencing biases. TCRdb re-derived calls from the PCR reads in MiXCR, one entry per CDR3 protein. This table has about 810,000 distinct CDR3 sequences, approximately 53% appearing once. The V gene end was trimmed by 4 bases and the J gene end by 3 bases; junction bases not matched to a gene: 11. Germline V CDR1 and CDR2: LGHNA, YNFKEQ. The CDR3 extends over 17 amino acids. The receptor comes from a girl aged 10 to 17 with multiple sclerosis. V usage is TRBV4-2 and J usage is TRBJ2-3; 9 positions agree with TRBD2. Material for sequencing was blood. CDR3 sequence reads: CASSPRGASGETDTQYF. The CDR3 bases are TGTGCCAGCAGCCCCCGCGGGGCTAGCGGGGAGACAGATACGCAGTATTTT.